This TCR beta chain was sequenced during a study of shared clonotypes between healthy human individuals. The wider study: CD4 naive cells filled three plates per donor, CD4 memory three, CD8 naive two and CD8 memory one.

Findings and caveats of the study: Non-shared clonotypes were found to have lower generation probabilities than the clonotypes that were shared by all four of the sorted-subset donors. Genetic and exposure-history diversity was limited by the few donors.

With regard to this clone: Its antigen remains unknown.

Investigators spread the genomic DNA of each subset evenly over several immunoSEQ plates. Sequencing was performed with immunoSEQ multiplex PCR; in TCRdb, only in-frame clones are kept and a portion is missing. The sample comprises approximately 2.1 million clones, 85% to 95% of which are singletons, and about 0.37% rests with the top ten. V gave up 4 bases and J gave up 2 bases, with 28 bases separating them. CDR3 length: 19 residues. CDR1 and CDR2 from the germline V gene are SGDLS and YYNGEE. This sequence joins TRBV9 and TRBJ2-7; D perhaps matches TRBD2 (6 bases). Sequenced material: naive CD4+ T cells from PBMCs. Subset noted: CD45RA+ positively selected. This TCR was recovered from a man younger than 35 in good health. Some clones in this sample may be carry-over from other donors' samples. The CDR3 reads CASSPTARAGSYDTYEQYF. As DNA, the CDR3 is TGTGCCAGCAGCCCTACGGCACGAGCGGGCTCCTACGATACCTACGAGCAGTACTTC.